The 27 T cell receptor beta chains given below trace back to one sample, sequenced in a study of CD8 T cells in ankylosing spondylitis. Their specific antigens are unknown. Using its own MiXCR run on the 5' RACE reads, TCRdb lists one record per CDR3 protein. The table has tens of thousands of distinct CDR3 sequences, roughly 10% seen once. Study conclusions and caveats: A TCR beta motif made of fewer than 10 highly homologous variants seemed typical of ankylosing spondylitis blood.

The specimen was blood, either unsorted or a sorted T cell fraction (not recorded which). The receptors shown here come from a male donor with ankylosing spondylitis.

There are many counts of this clonotype. This chain joins TRBV12-3 or TRBV12-4 and TRBJ1-1, with D perhaps TRBD1 (6 bases). V was cut by 0 bases and J by 0 bases, with 11 bases left in between. The CDR3 is 16 amino acids. The DNA of the CDR3 is TGTGCCAGCAGTTTAGCGAGCACAGGGCTGAACACTGAAGCTTTCTTT. Protein product: CASSLASTGLNTEAFF.

There are a few counts of this clonotype. V is TRBV7-2 and J is TRBJ2-3; D ambiguous. Per the germline V gene, CDR1 is SGHTA and CDR2 is FQGNSA. The CDR3 totals 12 residues. Trimming removed 3 bases from V and 4 bases from J, with 5 bases in between. CDR3 loop: CASSLWADTQYF. The CDR3 DNA follows: TGTGCCAGCAGCTTGTGGGCAGATACGCAGTATTTT.

This clonotype was picked up many times. V usage is TRBV11-2 and J usage is TRBJ2-7; D remains ambiguous. CDR1 and CDR2 from the germline V gene are SGHAT and FQNNGV. CDR3 size: 16 residues. V dropped 1 base and J dropped 0 bases, with 13 bases sitting between them. CDR3 sequence: CASSLGPGGSSYEQYF. CDR3 nucleotides: TGTGCCAGCAGCTTAGGCCCTGGCGGAAGCTCCTACGAGCAGTACTTC.

Ten or more counts support this clonotype. This rearrangement joins TRBV20-1 to TRBJ2-1; TRBD2 is a possible D gene (6 bases). Trimming cost V 8 bases and J 0 bases, with 11 bases left between them. The germline V gene encodes CDR1 DFQATT and CDR2 SNEGSKA (reference sequence). This CDR3 spans 13 amino acids. This chain's CDR3 is CSPYGSSYNEQFF. CDR3 nucleotides: TGCAGTCCTTACGGGAGCTCCTACAATGAGCAGTTCTTC.

V usage is TRBV6-1 and J usage is TRBJ2-7; D is unresolved. The ends were cut back, 1 base at V and 2 bases at J, with 6 bases in the middle. This CDR3 region has 13 residues. Germline CDR1 is MNHNS and CDR2 is SASEGT. CDR3 protein: CASSEGIAYEQYV. CDR3 sequence (DNA): TGTGCCAGCAGTGAAGGGATAGCCTACGAGCAGTACGTC.

V is TRBV13 and J is TRBJ2-3; TRBD1 or TRBD2 may be the D gene (6 bases each). The CDR3 runs 19 residues. V shed 5 bases and J shed 2 bases, with 26 bases lying between them. Germline assignment: CDR1 PRHDT and CDR2 FYEKMQ (reference sequence). In DNA form, the CDR3 reads TGTGCCAGCAGCGGGGACAATAGCGGAGGGGGATGGTTCACAGATACGCAGTATTTT. It yields the protein CASSGDNSGGGWFTDTQYF.

A few counts support this clonotype. The V call is TRBV20-1, the J call TRBJ2-3; possible D gene TRBD1, 6 bases. Germline lookup yields CDR1 DFQATT and CDR2 SNEGSKA (reference sequence). CDR3 length equals 15 residues. V was pared by 1 base and J by 2 bases, with 13 bases between. CDR3 in amino acids: CSARARDTPTDTQYF. In DNA form, the CDR3 reads TGCAGTGCTAGAGCCCGGGACACCCCCACAGATACGCAGTATTTT.

The sample holds a few counts of this clonotype. CDR3 region: CASSLGGGDQPQHF. CDR3 nucleotides: TGCGCCAGCAGCTTGGGGGGAGGCGATCAGCCCCAGCATTTT. This chain uses TRBV5-1 with TRBJ1-5; D uncertain. The germline CDR1 and CDR2 sequences are SGHRS and YFSETQ. The CDR3 runs to 14 residues. V was pared by 0 bases and J by 5 bases, with 9 bases between.

The J gene is TRBJ1-4, the V gene TRBV2, with 11 bases identical to TRBD1. CDR1 SNHLY and CDR2 FYNNEI come from the germline V gene. Germline trimming cut 7 bases from V and 8 bases from J; bases unmatched to any gene: 6. CDR3 length: 14 amino acids. CDR3 DNA sequence: TGTGCCAGCACCGGGACAGGGGGAGGGGAAAAACTGTTTTTT. This codes for CASTGTGGGEKLFF.

The V call is TRBV6-5, the J call TRBJ1-2; D is ambiguous. In germline, CDR1 is MNHEY, CDR2 SVGAGI. The CDR3 has 13 amino acids. V was clipped by 4 bases and J by 0 bases, with 6 bases between them. In DNA, the CDR3 is TGTGCCAGCAGTTTGAGTACTAACTATGGCTACACCTTC. As protein: CASSLSTNYGYTF.

The sample holds many counts of this clonotype. The chain combines TRBV7-9 with TRBJ2-7; D remains unclear. Trimming cost V 5 bases and J 0 bases, with 5 bases left between them. CDR3 length: 12 residues. The V gene's germline CDR1 is SEHNR and CDR2 FQNEAQ (reference sequence). CDR3 protein: CASSLSSYEQYF. Written as DNA, the CDR3 is TGTGCCAGCAGCCTCAGCTCCTACGAGCAGTACTTC.

V and J are TRBV13 and TRBJ2-3; D is unclear. V lost 5 bases to trimming and J lost 5 bases, with 14 bases between them. The CDR3 is 14 residues long. Germline lookup yields CDR1 PRHDT and CDR2 FYEKMQ (reference sequence). The CDR3 DNA reads TGTGCCAGCAGCGAGGAAAGTGCCGGAGATACGCAGTATTTT. Translated: CASSEESAGDTQYF.

J is TRBJ2-2 and V is TRBV15, with TRBD1 matching 8 bases. The CDR3 has 15 amino acids. J was trimmed by 3 bases and V by 3 bases; bases with no gene match: 3. Per germline, CDR1 LNHNV and CDR2 YYDKDF (reference sequence). The CDR3 DNA follows: TGTGCCACCAGCAGTGGGACAGGAGACACCGGGGAGCTGTTTTTT. This sequence encodes CATSSGTGDTGELFF.

This clonotype was observed a handful of times. The chain joins TRBV15 to TRBJ2-1; 8 positions agree with TRBD2. The germline CDR1 and CDR2 sequences are LNHNV and YYDKDF (reference sequence). The CDR3 covers 16 residues. J was trimmed by 9 bases and V by 0 bases; bases with no gene match: 10. The CDR3 coding sequence is TGTGCCACCAGCAGAGAGCCCCGGGCGGGAGGTTTTGAGCAGTTCTTC. This codes for CATSREPRAGGFEQFF.

This rearrangement joins TRBV27 to TRBJ2-1; 8 bases are a match to TRBD2. Germline loops: CDR1 MNHEY, CDR2 SMNVEV (reference sequence). The V segment lost 7 bases and the J segment 3 bases; nucleotides outside the gene matches: 5. The CDR3 spans 14 residues. CDR3 region: CASKGSGDYNEQFF. The CDR3 coding sequence is TGTGCCAGCAAAGGTAGCGGGGACTACAATGAGCAGTTCTTC.

This clonotype was seen more than once but under ten times. V usage is TRBV5-5 and J usage is TRBJ1-5, with TRBD1 as a possible D gene (6 bases). The CDR3 is 15 residues long. V lost 3 bases, J lost 4 bases, and 14 bases lay in between. CDR1 is SGHKS, CDR2 YYEKEE, per germline (reference sequence). CDR3 sequence reads: CASSSGAGFNQPQHF. In DNA form, the CDR3 reads TGTGCCAGCAGCTCGGGGGCAGGGTTTAATCAGCCCCAGCATTTT.

The table lists this clonotype with a few counts. V gene TRBV10-2 combines with J gene TRBJ1-2; unclear D gene. There are 13 residues in the CDR3. Between the trimmed V and J ends, which lost 3 bases and 8 bases, there was a span of 13 bases. Germline V gene sequence: CDR1 WSHSY, CDR2 SAAADI. CDR3 loop: CASSEVRLEGYTF. The CDR3 DNA follows: TGCGCCAGCAGTGAAGTCAGGCTTGAAGGCTACACCTTC.

This clonotype was seen a handful of times. The CDR3 loop reads CSGTGTGGRETQYF. Written as DNA, the CDR3 is TGCAGCGGGACCGGGACAGGGGGCAGGGAGACCCAGTACTTC. The chain carries TRBV29-1 and TRBJ2-5, with 12 bases matching TRBD1. This CDR3 has 14 residues. V lost 7 bases and J lost 5; bases outside the gene matches: 8. Germline V gene lookup returns CDR1 SQVTM and CDR2 ANQGSEA.

In regard to this clonotype: A much larger clonotype is one base distant, so this may be a read error. The rearrangement uses TRBV27 and TRBJ2-1, with D tentatively TRBD2 (6 bases). CDR1 and CDR2 from the germline V gene are MNHEY and SMNVEV (reference sequence). This CDR3 spans 12 amino acids. Here the CDR3 DNA reads TGTGCCGGCAGTTTGGTGCGGGGTGAGCAGTTCTTC. Translation gives CAGSLVRGEQFF.

The rearrangement joins TRBV4-2 to TRBJ2-3, with 8 bases aligning to TRBD2. J gave up 1 base and V 3 bases, and 9 bases lay outside the gene matches. Germline V gene data show CDR1 as LGHNA and CDR2 as YNFKEQ. The CDR3 totals 17 residues. CDR3 sequence: CASSQETRAGGTDTQYF. DNA of the CDR3: TGTGCCAGCAGCCAGGAGACCAGAGCGGGAGGCACAGATACGCAGTATTTT.

This clonotype was found a few times. The CDR3 region is CASSEWAGGPGELFF. DNA for the CDR3: TGCGCCAGCAGTGAGTGGGCAGGGGGGCCAGGGGAGCTGTTTTTT. The rearrangement links TRBV10-1 to TRBJ2-2, with a possible D match to TRBD1 (7 bases). Germline V gene lookup returns CDR1 WNHNN and CDR2 SYGVQD (reference sequence). The CDR3 runs 15 residues. V was pared by 1 base and J by 8 bases, with 14 bases between.

This clonotype was counted only a few times. The rearrangement links TRBV7-2 to TRBJ2-7; 8 bases fit TRBD2. The CDR3 totals 19 residues. Unmatched junction bases numbered 17, after V lost 0 bases and J lost 4 bases. Germline V gene sequence: CDR1 SGHTA, CDR2 FQGNSA. CDR3 nucleotides: TGTGCCAGCAGCTTAGCCCCACCCGGACTAGCTTACAATCAATACGAGCAGTACGTC. Translating gives CASSLAPPGLAYNQYEQYV.

A note on this clonotype: This could be a read error, since a much larger clone is one nucleotide away. The J gene is TRBJ2-7, the V gene TRBV20-1; the D gene is possibly TRBD1 (6 bases). This CDR3 is built from 16 residues. Per the germline V gene, CDR1 is DFQATT and CDR2 is SNEGSKA (reference sequence). In nucleotides, the CDR3 is TGCGGTGCTAGAGATGGGGTCCGAGACAGGTCCTACGAGCAGTACTTC. It codes for CGARDGVRDRSYEQYF.

This clonotype was observed at least ten times. This chain links TRBV12-3 or TRBV12-4 with TRBJ1-5, with 8 bases that match TRBD1. J was trimmed by 2 bases and V by 5 bases; bases with no gene match: 14. This CDR3 is built from 18 residues. The CDR3, as DNA: TGTGCCAGCAGTAGGTCCACTTCCGAGACAGGGGGCAATCAGCCCCAGCATTTT. This codes for CASSRSTSETGGNQPQHF.

This clonotype showed up many times. The chain uses TRBV2 and TRBJ2-1; TRBD1 aligns across 10 bases. The CDR3 runs 15 residues. V lost 5 bases, J lost 6 bases, and 7 bases stayed unmatched. Germline CDR1 and CDR2: SNHLY and FYNNEI. The CDR3 here is CASSWDRGGSNEQFF. The CDR3 nucleotides read TGTGCCAGCAGTTGGGACAGGGGAGGGTCCAATGAGCAGTTCTTC. Variable domain in full (rest from reference TRBV2 and TRBJ2-1): EPEVTQTPSHQVTQMGQEVILRCVPISNHLYFYWYRQILGQKVEFLVSFYNNEISEKSEIFDDQFSVERPDGSNFTLKIRSTKLEDSAMYFCASSWDRGGSNEQFFGPGTRLTVL.

In this sample, this clonotype turned up many times. V gene TRBV5-1 combines with J gene TRBJ2-1; D possibly corresponds to TRBD1 (6 bases). Germline V gene lookup returns CDR1 SGHRS and CDR2 YFSETQ. Trimming removed 1 base at V and 5 bases at J, with 7 bases between. CDR3 length: 13 amino acids. The DNA for the CDR3 is TGCGCCAGCAGCTTGCAGGGGAACAATGAGCAGTTCTTC. Its translation: CASSLQGNNEQFF.

This clonotype occurred many times. The V gene is TRBV7-6, the J gene TRBJ2-2; TRBD1 matches 7 bases. Trimming removed 5 bases from V and 3 bases from J; junction bases left unmatched: 6. Per germline, CDR1 SGHVS and CDR2 FNYEAQ. The CDR3 runs to 15 residues. In DNA form, the CDR3 reads TGTGCCAGCAGCCGAGGGACAGACTACACCGGGGAGCTGTTTTTT. Its translation is CASSRGTDYTGELFF.